This T cell receptor beta chain was sequenced in a study of cytomegalovirus exposure and HLA in healthy donors. The PCR was carried out with 60 Vbeta primers and 13 Jbeta primers. The data were produced by immunoSEQ multiplex PCR, yet TCRdb's version contains in-frame clones alone and is incomplete. The repertoire holds approximately 140,000 clones, with 70% to 85% as singletons. As to this clone: Only one base separates this from a far larger clonotype, so it likely reflects a read error.

The TCR was taken from a man aged 35-49 years in good health and CMV-seropositive. The sample taken for sequencing was PBMCs.

CDR3 sequence: CASCPRLAGGTYEQYF. The DNA for the CDR3 is TGTGCCAGCTGCCCCCGACTAGCGGGAGGGACCTACGAGCAGTACTTC. This chain connects TRBV14 to TRBJ2-7; 14 bases fit TRBD2. V was pared by 8 bases and J by 2 bases, with 8 bases of the junction left unmatched. This CDR3 is built from 16 residues. The germline gives CDR1 SGHDN, CDR2 FVKESK.